This T cell receptor (beta chain) was obtained from a study of beta chain features in type 1 diabetes. Every isolated RNA sample was fully reverse transcribed, so sequencing captured expressed TCRB transcripts. Using immunoSEQ multiplex PCR, the repertoire was profiled, and TCRdb retains in-frame clones only, with some absent. The table has 130,000 to 150,000 clones, about 7.1% seen once. This CDR3 contains 14 residues. Germline CDR1 reads SGHVS; CDR2 reads FNYEAQ. The V and J ends lost 0 bases and 1 base, in that order; junction bases with no gene match: 0. Averaging roughly 120 mL, one heparinised blood draw came from each individual donor.

V gene TRBV7-6 combines with J gene TRBJ2-7, with 7 bases matching TRBD2. The clonotype comes from a woman in her thirties in good health. Source material: central memory CD4+ T cells from blood. CDR3 in DNA: TGTGCCAGCAGCTTAGCGGGGGGGTCCTACGAGCAGTACTTC. It encodes CASSLAGGSYEQYF.